The next 7 T cell receptor beta chains were all read from a single sample in a study of T cells after yellow fever vaccination. Each CDR3 protein is one row after TCRdb ran MiXCR on the 5' RACE reads. The data contain about 630,000 distinct CDR3 sequences, roughly 12% of them seen just once; the ten biggest clones take up 15%. The sequences come from PBMCs, collected on the day of the yellow fever booster vaccination. The source is a man aged 30-40 years who received the YFV17D yellow fever vaccine.

The V and J genes are TRBV5-1 and TRBJ2-7; 11 bases agree with TRBD2. The CDR3 is made up of 15 amino acids. Trimming took 0 bases from V and 10 from J; bases not matched to a gene: 9. In germline, CDR1 is SGHRS, CDR2 YFSETQ. Here the CDR3 reads CASSLDGLAGGPQYF. CDR3 nucleotide sequence: TGCGCCAGCAGCTTGGATGGGCTAGCGGGAGGTCCTCAGTACTTC.

This clonotype was seen more than once but under ten times. The V and J genes are TRBV5-1 and TRBJ2-2; 8 nucleotides align to TRBD1. Trimming at V came to 4 bases and at J to 7 bases, leaving 3 bases not matched to a gene. The CDR3 spans 13 residues. Germline V gene lookup returns CDR1 SGHRS and CDR2 YFSETQ. This CDR3 reads CASSATGDGELFF. The CDR3 DNA reads TGCGCCAGCAGCGCGACAGGGGACGGGGAGCTGTTTTTT.

This rearrangement joins TRBV3-1 to TRBJ2-7; 12 nucleotides agree with TRBD2. Trimming took 2 bases from V and 8 from J; bases not matched to a gene: 10. The CDR3 spans 16 residues. From germline, CDR1 is LGHDT and CDR2 YNNKEL (reference sequence). CDR3 in amino acids: CASSQHGLAGYLKQYF. The CDR3 region has the DNA TGTGCCAGCAGCCAACACGGACTAGCGGGATACCTAAAGCAGTACTTC.

This clonotype has a handful of counts. V and J are TRBV20-1 and TRBJ2-1; TRBD2 might be the D (5 bases). Germline values: CDR1 DFQATT, CDR2 SNEGSKA (reference sequence). V lost 7 bases and J 9 bases, leaving 16 bases between the germline ends. The CDR3 consists of 12 residues. The DNA of the CDR3 is TGCAGTGTAGGAGGATTAGCAGCTGAGCAGTTCTTC. Protein sequence: CSVGGLAAEQFF.

This clonotype was found a few times. The V and J genes are TRBV5-6 and TRBJ2-1; D remains unclear. Trimming removed 0 bases from V and 9 bases from J, with 19 bases in between. The CDR3 is 16 amino acids. Per germline, CDR1 SGHDT and CDR2 YYEEEE. The CDR3 loop reads CASSLDPQAILSEQFF. The CDR3 DNA sequence: TGTGCCAGCAGCTTGGACCCCCAAGCGATTTTGAGTGAGCAGTTCTTC.

The V call is TRBV20-1, the J call TRBJ1-3, with D tentatively TRBD1 (6 bases). Germline V gives CDR1 DFQATT, CDR2 SNEGSKA (reference sequence). Trimming removed 1 base at V and 2 bases at J, with 15 bases between. CDR3 length: 16 residues. The CDR3 spells CSARGSGAPAGNTIYF. The CDR3 DNA reads as TGCAGTGCTAGAGGTTCGGGGGCTCCGGCTGGAAACACCATATATTTT.

The gene calls are TRBV20-1 and TRBJ2-5; D uncertain. V was cut by 4 bases and J by 2 bases, with 17 bases left in between. The CDR3 contains 15 residues. CDR1 and CDR2 (germline): DFQATT, SNEGSKA (reference sequence). The CDR3 nucleotides are TGCAGTGCTAAGGGCCTCCCTTCGAGTCAAGAGACCCAGTACTTC. Translation: CSAKGLPSSQETQYF.